A selection of T cell receptor beta chains follows, all from one sample in a study of control samples from healthy donors and cancer patients. Profiled with immunoSEQ multiplex PCR; TCRdb holds only in-frame clones, not every one. The table lists approximately 100,000 clones, roughly 92% of them singletons, with under 4% in the top ten. The sequenced sample consisted of blood. These receptors were taken from a human donor in good health. The donor label of this sample is uncertain. The CDR3 runs from the conserved cysteine through the conserved F or W. The order of the fields is CDR3 length, clone size, J gene, V gene, D gene, CDR3 DNA, CDR3 protein. The D gene is left open where the match is weak. Clone size, where shown, is once, few, many, or a class for clones that have expanded.

13,NA,TRBJ1-2,TRBV12-3/TRBV12-4,NA,TGTGCCAGCAGTGTCCAGCTTAACTATGGCTACACCTTC,CASSVQLNYGYTF
14,NA,TRBJ1-3,TRBV3-1/TRBV3-2,NA,TGTGCCAGCAGCCAAGATCCGGGAGGAAACACCATATATTTT,CASSQDPGGNTIYF
13,once,TRBJ2-7,TRBV18,NA,TGTGCCAGCTCACCTGGGGAGTCCTACGAGCAGTACTTC,CASSPGESYEQYF
11,NA,TRBJ1-2,TRBV30,NA,TGTGCCTTTGACCAGAACTATGGCTACACCTTC,CAFDQNYGYTF
15,NA,TRBJ2-3,TRBV10-1,TRBD1,TGCGCCAGCAGTGATCCGGGACAGGGGTTGGATACGCAGTATTTT,CASSDPGQGLDTQYF
14,NA,TRBJ2-3,TRBV6-4,NA,TGTGCCAGCAGTGACTCGATTTCGGCAGATACGCAGTATTTT,CASSDSISADTQYF
14,NA,TRBJ1-1,TRBV14,NA,TGTGCCAGCAGCCAAGTCGAGGGAGGCACTGAAGCTTTCTTT,CASSQVEGGTEAFF
15,NA,TRBJ1-1,TRBV19,NA,TGTGCCAGTAGTATTGGGGAGGGGGTATGGACTGAAGCTTTCTTT,CASSIGEGVWTEAFF
14,NA,TRBJ1-3,TRBV3-1/TRBV3-2,NA,TGTGCCAGCAGCCTTTCAGGGTCTGGAAACACCATATATTTT,CASSLSGSGNTIYF
14,NA,TRBJ1-2,TRBV30,TRBD1,TGTGCCCAGGACAGGGGGCTTGCCAACTATGGCTACACCTTC,CAQDRGLANYGYTF
13,NA,TRBJ1-1,TRBV7-8,NA,TGTGCCAGCAGCAAAAGGGGGAACACTGAAGCTTTCTTT,CASSKRGNTEAFF
14,NA,TRBJ1-2,TRBV19,NA,TGTGCCAGTAGTATACCCCTCAGGGACTATGGCTACACCTTC,CASSIPLRDYGYTF
15,NA,TRBJ1-6,TRBV7-8,TRBD1,TGTGCCAGCAGCTCAGACGGACAGGCCTTTAGACCCCTCCACTTT,CASSSDGQAFRPLHF
10,NA,TRBJ2-5,TRBV5-1,NA,TGCGCCAGCCACGGGGAGACCCAGTACTTC,CASHGETQYF
16,NA,TRBJ2-2,TRBV6-5,TRBD2,TGTGCCAGCAGTTACTCGTGGGGGGGGACGACCGGGGAGCTGTTTTTT,CASSYSWGGTTGELFF